The subject of this entry is one T cell receptor beta chain. As yet, its antigen is unknown. Compared with germline, one end of the junction differs, possibly owing to a read error. This specimen belongs to a study of tumor and adjacent non-tumor tissue in lung cancer. Findings and caveats of the study: Tumor tissue had significantly higher TCR diversity than normal lung.

The template was RNA from unsorted bulk tissue. Distant lung tissue was collected more than 3 cm away from the tumor edge. CDR3 length equals 14 residues. The germline CDR1 and CDR2 sequences are MNHEY and SVGEGT. TCRbeta libraries were built with three rounds of nested PCR, modified from ARM-PCR. TCRdb passed the multiplex PCR reads through MiXCR, listing each CDR3 protein once. The sample shows about 50,000 distinct CDR3 sequences, about 70% of them seen only once. This chain joins TRBV6-2 or TRBV6-3 and TRBJ2-1; D possibly corresponds to TRBD2 (5 bases). Sequenced sample: distant non-tumor lung tissue. This sequence originates from a woman aged 55-70 years with non-small cell lung cancer. The CDR3 loop is CASSGLAPYNGQFF. The CDR3 nucleotides read TGTGCCAGCAGCGGGCTAGCCCCCTACAATGGGCAGTTCTTC.